These 30 T cell receptor beta chains were all obtained from the same sample, sequenced in a study of control samples from healthy donors and cancer patients. The method was immunoSEQ multiplex PCR; TCRdb's version includes in-frame clones alone and lacks a portion of them. Altogether about 120,000 clones are present, around 92% being singletons, with the ten largest covering about 2.2%. Sequenced: blood. The receptors derive from a woman between 50 and 59 years old in good health.

The count of this clone is one. This chain joins TRBV27 and TRBJ2-1, with D possibly matching TRBD2 (6 bases). Germline V gives CDR1 MNHEY, CDR2 SMNVEV (reference sequence). The V and J ends lost 5 bases and 6 bases respectively, with 11 bases between them. This CDR3 contains 13 residues. For the CDR3, the DNA is TGTGCCAGCAGTGTAACTAGCCTCAATGAGCAGTTCTTC. Translated: CASSVTSLNEQFF.

The rearrangement joins TRBV2 to TRBJ2-7, with 7 bases that match TRBD2. The CDR3 contains 11 residues. V was clipped by 7 bases and J by 13 bases; unmatched bases: 10. CDR1 is SNHLY, CDR2 FYNNEI, per germline. CDR3 in amino acids: CASTPGRLLYF. Here the CDR3 DNA reads TGTGCCAGCACCCCCGGGAGGCTCTTATACTTC. Full variable domain (missing parts from reference TRBV2 and TRBJ2-7): EPEVTQTPSHQVTQMGQEVILRCVPISNHLYFYWYRQILGQKVEFLVSFYNNEISEKSEIFDDQFSVERPDGSNFTLKIRSTKLEDSAMYFCASTPGRLLYFGPGTRLTVT.

This rearrangement joins TRBV7-9 to TRBJ2-3; 9 nucleotides line up with TRBD2. The CDR3 consists of 15 residues. J was trimmed by 5 bases and V by 6 bases; bases with no gene match: 9. CDR1 is SEHNR, CDR2 FQNEAQ, per germline (reference sequence). The DNA of the CDR3 is TGTGCCAGCAGAAAGGGACTAGCTCCCGGAGATACGCAGTATTTT. This codes for CASRKGLAPGDTQYF.

This clone showed up just once. The V gene is TRBV12-3 or TRBV12-4, the J gene TRBJ1-3, with unresolved D. The CDR3 extends over 12 amino acids. Trimming removed 2 bases at V and 1 base at J, with 0 bases between. Written as DNA, the CDR3 is TGTGCCAGCAGTTTATCTGGAAACACCATATATTTT. Translating gives CASSLSGNTIYF.

In its sample, this clone was seen a few times. V usage is TRBV30 and J usage is TRBJ1-1; tentative D call: TRBD1 (6 bases). Trimming pared 0 bases from V and 4 bases from J, leaving 9 bases between. Germline CDR1 is GTSNPN and CDR2 is SVGIG (reference sequence). CDR3 length: 13 residues. The DNA for the CDR3 is TGTGCCTGGAGTGTACAGGGAGCCACTGAAGCTTTCTTT. Its translation is CAWSVQGATEAFF.

The gene calls are TRBV7-9 and TRBJ1-2, with TRBD1 matching over 10 bases. Trimming at V came to 5 bases and at J to 5 bases, leaving 5 bases not matched to a gene. CDR1 SEHNR and CDR2 FQNEAQ come from the germline V gene (reference sequence). The CDR3 runs 14 residues. The CDR3 bases are TGTGCCAGCAGCAATGACAGGGGGCATTATGGCTACACCTTC. Residues: CASSNDRGHYGYTF.

V gene TRBV4-1 combines with J gene TRBJ2-2; D remains unclear. Per germline, CDR1 MGHRA and CDR2 YSYEKL. Trimming took 1 base from V and 7 from J, leaving 13 bases between them. This CDR3 region has 15 residues. CDR3 nucleotides: TGCGCCAGCAGCCAAGTGGTGGGTTCCCACGGGGAGCTGTTTTTT. The encoded protein is CASSQVVGSHGELFF.

J is TRBJ2-1 and V is TRBV28; TRBD2 agrees at 14 bases. Losses at the gene ends were 4 bases for V and 10 bases for J; bases not matched to a gene: 9. The CDR3 sequence is 16 residues long. The germline V gene encodes CDR1 MDHEN and CDR2 SYDVKM. In DNA, the CDR3 is TGTGCCAGCAGTTGGGCCGGGACTAGCGGGAGAGGGGAGCAGTTCTTC. Its protein product is CASSWAGTSGRGEQFF.

CDR3 protein: CASSEIGLDQPQHF. The CDR3, as DNA: TGTGCCAGCAGTGAAATAGGTTTGGATCAGCCCCAGCATTTT. The chain links TRBV2 to TRBJ1-5; D is undetermined. Trimming pared 2 bases from V and 5 bases from J, leaving 10 bases between. Germline V CDR1 and CDR2: SNHLY, FYNNEI. The CDR3 length is 14 residues.

The chain has TRBV7-9 and TRBJ1-2, with D tentatively TRBD1 (5 bases). V was cut by 1 base and J by 12 bases, with 18 bases left in between. Germline V gene lookup returns CDR1 SEHNR and CDR2 FQNEAQ (reference sequence). This CDR3 is built from 14 residues. The CDR3 sequence is CASSLEGQKINHTF. CDR3 nucleotides: TGTGCCAGCAGCTTAGAGGGGCAGAAGATAAACCACACCTTC.

The chain carries TRBV6-5 and TRBJ1-4; 7 bases match TRBD1. The germline V gene encodes CDR1 MNHEY and CDR2 SVGAGI. V lost 9 bases, J lost 0 bases, and 7 bases stayed unmatched. The CDR3 is 15 residues long. The CDR3 DNA is TGTGCCAGTAGGGGACAGACTTCAACTAATGAAAAACTGTTTTTT. The encoded protein is CASRGQTSTNEKLFF.

The CDR3 nucleotides read TGCGCCAGCAGCTTGGCCCCAGGGGTGACTGAAGCTTTCTTT. It yields the protein CASSLAPGVTEAFF. The chain has TRBV5-1 and TRBJ1-1; D may be TRBD1 (6 bases). The germline V gene has CDR1 SGHRS and CDR2 YFSETQ. The CDR3 totals 14 residues. V lost 0 bases and J lost 5, with 11 bases in between.

The chain combines TRBV13 with TRBJ2-1; D remains unclear. Germline lookup yields CDR1 PRHDT and CDR2 FYEKMQ (reference sequence). This CDR3 has 14 residues. Trimming left V 5 bases short and J 7 bases short, with 15 bases between. Here the CDR3 DNA reads TGTGCCAGCAGCGGTAGAGGATACGTAAATGAGCAGTTCTTC. This gives the protein CASSGRGYVNEQFF.

CDR3 sequence: CATRVSGANVLTF. The DNA for the CDR3 is TGTGCCACCCGAGTATCTGGGGCCAACGTCCTGACTTTC. The gene calls are TRBV27 and TRBJ2-6, with D unclear. V lost 10 bases to trimming and J lost 1 base, with 8 bases between them. Per the germline V gene, CDR1 is MNHEY and CDR2 is SMNVEV (reference sequence). This CDR3 spans 13 amino acids.

The chain's CDR3 is CASSSLAGGPGGELFF. The CDR3 DNA reads TGCGCCAGCAGCTCCCTAGCGGGGGGGCCCGGCGGGGAGCTGTTTTTT. The gene calls are TRBV5-1 and TRBJ2-2, with 12 nucleotides matching TRBD2. CDR3 length: 16 residues. Unmatched junction bases numbered 7, after V lost 3 bases and J lost 7 bases. From germline, CDR1 is SGHRS and CDR2 YFSETQ. The whole variable domain, filled in from reference TRBV5-1 and TRBJ2-2, reads KAGVTQTPRYLIKTRGQQVTLSCSPISGHRSVSWYQQTPGQGLQFLFEYFSETQRNKGNFPGRFSGRQFSNSRSEMNVSTLELGDSALYLCASSSLAGGPGGELFFGEGSRLTVL.

The J gene is TRBJ1-1, the V gene TRBV19; D possibly corresponds to TRBD1 (6 bases). The CDR3 runs 15 residues. In germline, CDR1 is LNHDA, CDR2 SQIVND (reference sequence). V was pared by 6 bases and J by 4 bases, with 18 bases between. CDR3 protein: CASSKGGQVGTEAFF. CDR3 coding DNA: TGTGCCAGTAGCAAAGGGGGGCAGGTTGGCACTGAAGCTTTCTTT.

V gene TRBV18 combines with J gene TRBJ1-1, with D possibly being TRBD1 (6 bases). Trimming removed 2 bases from V and 3 bases from J, with 13 bases in between. Germline values: CDR1 KGHSH, CDR2 LQKENI. The CDR3 runs to 15 residues. The CDR3 nucleotides are TGTGCCAGCTCACCAGCGGGGGGCGCGTACACTGAAGCTTTCTTT. Translated: CASSPAGGAYTEAFF.

V is TRBV27 and J is TRBJ1-2, with 9 positions matching TRBD1. V dropped 7 bases and J dropped 8; count of bases not matched to a gene: 14. In germline, CDR1 is MNHEY, CDR2 SMNVEV (reference sequence). The CDR3 has 15 amino acids. Written as DNA, the CDR3 is TGTGCCAGCACAACGACAGGGGGTTTTACCTTCGGCTACACCTTC. Translated: CASTTTGGFTFGYTF.

This sequence joins TRBV28 and TRBJ2-1; D assignment may be TRBD1 or TRBD2 (7 bases each). V gave up 6 bases and J gave up 0 bases, with 15 bases separating them. The germline gives CDR1 MDHEN, CDR2 SYDVKM. The CDR3 spans 16 residues. DNA of the CDR3: TGTGCCAGCAGCCCAGGGGGGGGCGCCTCCTACAATGAGCAGTTCTTC. This translates into CASSPGGGASYNEQFF.

This sequence joins TRBV11-3 and TRBJ2-1; D not resolved. V dropped 5 bases and J dropped 4 bases, with 9 bases sitting between them. Per germline, CDR1 SGHNT and CDR2 YENEEA. This CDR3 is built from 13 residues. For the CDR3, the DNA is TGTGCCAGCAGCCTCGATCCATACAATGAGCAGTTCTTC. It translates to CASSLDPYNEQFF.

The chain combines TRBV12-3 or TRBV12-4 with TRBJ1-2; no reliable D call. V lost 7 bases to trimming and J lost 3 bases, with 12 bases between them. The CDR3 covers 13 residues. CDR3 coding DNA: TGTGCCAGCACCCCCGGCCTGGACTATGGCTACACCTTC. It encodes CASTPGLDYGYTF.

This clone was seen a few times. The genes are TRBV12-5 and TRBJ1-1; TRBD1 aligns across 7 bases. This CDR3 has 14 residues. Losses at the gene ends were 6 bases for V and 1 base for J; bases not matched to a gene: 5. From germline, CDR1 is LGHNT and CDR2 FRNRAP. The CDR3 nucleotides are TGTGCTAGTGGCCTCCGACAGGGGAACACTGAAGCTTTCTTT. This codes for CASGLRQGNTEAFF.

CDR3 sequence (DNA): TGCGCCAGCAGCCTCGGACAGGGGAATGAGCCCCAGCATTTT. This codes for CASSLGQGNEPQHF. V is TRBV5-1 and J is TRBJ1-5, with 9 nucleotides matching TRBD1. The CDR3 runs to 14 residues. V was clipped by 4 bases and J by 8 bases; unmatched bases: 7. Germline loops: CDR1 SGHRS, CDR2 YFSETQ.

This chain connects TRBV6-1 to TRBJ2-1, with 10 bases identical to TRBD2. This CDR3 contains 15 residues. Trimming removed 3 bases from V and 7 bases from J; junction bases left unmatched: 6. Germline lookup yields CDR1 MNHNS and CDR2 SASEGT. CDR3 DNA: TGTGCCAGCAGTGACGGGAGCGGGGGGGCTAATGAGCAGTTCTTC. It translates to CASSDGSGGANEQFF.

V and J are TRBV13 and TRBJ1-6; maybe TRBD1 (5 bases). CDR3 length: 15 residues. V was trimmed by 5 bases and J by 6 bases, leaving 14 bases between them. The germline gives CDR1 PRHDT, CDR2 FYEKMQ (reference sequence). The CDR3 spells CASSLGGEGNSPLHF. CDR3 DNA: TGTGCCAGCAGCCTGGGGGGGGAAGGTAATTCACCCCTCCACTTT.

The chain combines TRBV2 with TRBJ1-1; D is unresolved. Germline lookup yields CDR1 SNHLY and CDR2 FYNNEI. The CDR3 has 13 amino acids. Trimming removed 8 bases at V and 0 bases at J, with 10 bases between. CDR3 nucleotides: TGTGCCAGCGAGTCACACATGAACACTGAAGCTTTCTTT. Translation gives CASESHMNTEAFF.

The V call is TRBV30, the J call TRBJ1-3, with D tentatively TRBD1 (5 bases). Germline CDR1 reads GTSNPN; CDR2 reads SVGIG (reference sequence). This CDR3 spans 13 amino acids. Trimming stripped 5 bases from V and 8 bases from J, with 16 bases between. The CDR3 DNA follows: TGTGCCTGGGCTACCGGGGCGCAAGACACCATATATTTT. Translation gives CAWATGAQDTIYF.

The J gene is TRBJ1-5, the V gene TRBV3-1 (or the pseudogene TRBV3-2); weak D call: TRBD1 (6 bases). Germline V CDR1 and CDR2: LGHDT, YNNKEL (reference sequence). The CDR3 has 15 amino acids. Between the trimmed V and J ends, which lost 4 bases and 6 bases, there was a span of 16 bases. The CDR3: CASSPGQFVAQPQHF. The DNA of the CDR3 is TGTGCCAGCAGCCCCGGACAGTTCGTCGCTCAGCCCCAGCATTTT.

V usage is TRBV7-9 and J usage is TRBJ1-3; D remains ambiguous. Germline CDR1 SEHNR, CDR2 FQNEAQ (reference sequence). Trimming cost V 1 base and J 5 bases, with 12 bases left between them. The CDR3 extends over 15 amino acids. The CDR3 sequence is CASSLVPATRNTIYF. The CDR3, as DNA: TGTGCCAGCAGCTTAGTACCCGCTACAAGAAACACCATATATTTT.

The V call is TRBV6-5, the J call TRBJ2-7; D uncertain. CDR3 length: 14 residues. V lost 5 bases and J 1 base, leaving 12 bases between the germline ends. The germline V gene has CDR1 MNHEY and CDR2 SVGAGI. CDR3 residues: CASSRNGPSYEQYF. For the CDR3, the DNA is TGTGCCAGCAGTAGGAACGGACCGTCCTACGAGCAGTACTTC.